This is a list of T cell receptor beta chains from one sample in a study of CD8 T cell repertoires and HIV-1 epitope variants. Antigens of these TCRs are unknown. Here immunoSEQ multiplex PCR was the method, and the copy in TCRdb shows in-frame clones only, minus some. The table lists fewer than 6,000 clones, approximately 66% of them singletons. The sample consisted of cultured CD8+ T cells derived from PBMCs. The receptors here all came from a male donor with HIV. CDR3s include the opening cysteine and the closing phenylalanine or tryptophan. Each record gives: V gene, clone size, D gene, J gene, CDR3 protein, CDR3 DNA. D genes are given only for firm matches. Only some rows state a clone size, as once, few, many or a class for expanded clones.

v_call: TRBV5-1
clone_size: -
d_call: -
j_call: TRBJ2-1
cdr3_aa: CASSLEQTSNEQFF
cdr3_nt: TGCGCCAGCAGCTTGGAACAGACCAGCAATGAGCAGTTCTTC

v_call: TRBV7-8
clone_size: -
d_call: -
j_call: TRBJ1-2
cdr3_aa: CASSLGSPQGSYGYTF
cdr3_nt: TGTGCCAGCAGCTTAGGTTCACCGCAGGGGAGCTATGGCTACACCTTC

v_call: TRBV29-1
clone_size: -
d_call: -
j_call: TRBJ2-1
cdr3_aa: CSVVRPSYNEQFF
cdr3_nt: TGCAGCGTTGTTCGCCCGTCCTACAATGAGCAGTTCTTC

v_call: TRBV4-1
clone_size: -
d_call: -
j_call: TRBJ1-1
cdr3_aa: CASSQDVGQGNTEAFF
cdr3_nt: TGCGCCAGCAGCCAAGATGTTGGGCAGGGGAACACTGAAGCTTTCTTT

v_call: TRBV7-2
clone_size: -
d_call: -
j_call: TRBJ2-5
cdr3_aa: CASSLEVVKTQYF
cdr3_nt: TGTGCCAGCAGCTTAGAGGTCGTTAAGACCCAGTACTTC

v_call: TRBV11-2
clone_size: -
d_call: -
j_call: TRBJ1-4
cdr3_aa: CASSYLLTGAVEEKLFF
cdr3_nt: TGTGCCAGCAGCTACTTATTAACGGGGGCGGTGGAGGAAAAACTGTTTTTT

v_call: TRBV7-8
clone_size: -
d_call: TRBD1
j_call: TRBJ2-2
cdr3_aa: CASSPSGQGINTGELFF
cdr3_nt: TGTGCCAGCAGCCCATCGGGACAGGGAATCAACACCGGGGAGCTGTTTTTT

v_call: TRBV13
clone_size: -
d_call: TRBD2
j_call: TRBJ2-1
cdr3_aa: CASSLGTSGGRDEQFF
cdr3_nt: TGTGCCAGCAGCTTAGGAACTAGCGGGGGAAGAGATGAGCAGTTCTTC

v_call: TRBV5-4
clone_size: -
d_call: -
j_call: TRBJ2-1
cdr3_aa: CASSLMVDNEQFF
cdr3_nt: TGTGCCAGCAGCTTGATGGTTGACAATGAGCAGTTCTTC

v_call: TRBV7-9
clone_size: once
d_call: -
j_call: TRBJ2-7
cdr3_aa: CASSSGRDSYEQYF
cdr3_nt: TGTGCCAGCAGCTCCGGGCGGGACAGCTACGAGCAGTACTTC

v_call: TRBV4-3
clone_size: -
d_call: TRBD2
j_call: TRBJ2-2
cdr3_aa: CASSQDGGSGGAVWTGELFF
cdr3_nt: TGCGCCAGCAGCCAAGATGGGGGTAGCGGGGGGGCCGTGTGGACCGGGGAGCTGTTTTTT